This TCR beta chain comes out of a study of PD-1 blockade in mismatch repair-deficient tumors. General study results and limits: Roughly 150 unique blood TCRs came from expansion to three of seven peptides.

Of note for this clone: Its antigen is currently unknown.

V was trimmed by 3 bases and J by 0 bases, leaving 9 bases between them. The length of the CDR3 is 14 residues. Per germline, CDR1 SGHDN and CDR2 FVKESK. The time point denotes: roughly 10-day in vitro stimulation with candidate mutation-associated neoantigen peptide 1. TCRs were sequenced from a few patients responding to pembrolizumab. Cells were stimulated more than nine days with each of roughly 7 ELISpot-reactive neoantigens. TCRdb's copy holds only in-frame clones and misses some; the assay was immunoSEQ multiplex PCR. The sample lists several thousand clones, roughly 87% occurring once. The chain joins TRBV14 to TRBJ2-7; D perhaps matches TRBD1 (5 bases). The clonotype was recovered from an adult with mismatch repair-deficient cancer. The sequenced sample was cells cultured in vitro, obtained from a patient treated with pembrolizumab. The CDR3 sequence is CASSQTVPSYEQYF. The CDR3 DNA follows: TGTGCCAGCAGCCAGACAGTTCCCTCCTACGAGCAGTACTTC.